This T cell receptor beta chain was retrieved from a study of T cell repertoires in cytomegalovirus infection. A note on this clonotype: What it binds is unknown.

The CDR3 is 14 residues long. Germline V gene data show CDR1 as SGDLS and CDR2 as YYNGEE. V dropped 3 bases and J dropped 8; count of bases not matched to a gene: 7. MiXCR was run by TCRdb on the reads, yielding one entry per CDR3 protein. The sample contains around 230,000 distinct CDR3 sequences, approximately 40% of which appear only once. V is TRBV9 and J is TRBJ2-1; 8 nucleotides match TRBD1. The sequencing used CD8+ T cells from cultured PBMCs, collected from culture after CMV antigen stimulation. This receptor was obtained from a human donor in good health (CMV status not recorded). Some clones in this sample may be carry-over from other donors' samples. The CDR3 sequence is CASSAKPGGDEQFF. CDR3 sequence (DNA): TGTGCCAGCAGCGCTAAACCAGGGGGCGATGAGCAGTTCTTC.